This T cell receptor (beta chain) was identified during a study of cytomegalovirus exposure and HLA in healthy donors. Study-level findings and limits: In a later analysis, specific HLA alleles were associated with more than 15,000 TCR beta sequences at a 0.05 false discovery rate. Three chains tied to CMV proved CMV antigen-specific in vitro.

It was with 60 Vbeta and 13 Jbeta primers that the PCR ran. As handled by the study authors: Counted up in a later analysis, unique TCR beta chains came to some 80 million, with around 10 million shared. Assay used: immunoSEQ multiplex PCR; TCRdb lists only in-frame clones, some missing. The DNA gave D and trimming, while V, J and clone size come from that table. This sample has about 230,000 clones, with 70% to 85% found just once. About this clone itself: No antigen is known for it.

This TCR came from a middle-aged woman in good health and CMV-seronegative. The sample was PBMCs.

The CDR3 bases are TGTGCCAGCTCAGCCGGGACAGGGAATTCACCCCTCCACTTT. It codes for CASSAGTGNSPLHF. The genes are TRBV18 and TRBJ1-6; 9 positions match TRBD1. CDR3 length equals 14 residues. Germline V gene lookup returns CDR1 KGHSH and CDR2 LQKENI. V gave up 5 bases and J gave up 7 bases; unmatched junction bases: 3.